This entry lists 9 T cell receptor beta chains sequenced from one sample in a study of post-analysis software for immune sequencing data (dated by TCRdb to about 2015). Library method: PCR. The sequencer was an Illumina HiSeq 2500. To reduce PCR and sequencing biases, unique molecular identifiers were incorporated into the TCR beta cDNA libraries. TCRdb trimmed the raw reads at Q25, called clones with MiXCR and kept productive beta chains. Entries that share a CDR3 protein sequence are merged under the most common genes and DNA. The sample table lists roughly 580,000 distinct CDR3 sequences, around 44% of them with a count of one. 1.5% to 2% of the sample comes from the top ten. No cognate antigen is known for these TCRs. The paper as a whole reports these results and caveats: Significantly higher frequencies in patients than in controls were found for about 5 TRBV segments, including TRBV5-6, TRBV5-1 and TRBV20-1.

Sample: blood. All receptors come from a girl between 10 and 17 years old with multiple sclerosis.

This clonotype was seen a few times. This chain links TRBV4-1 with TRBJ1-5; 7 bases line up with TRBD1. This CDR3 is built from 16 residues. Trimming took 3 bases from V and 5 from J; bases not matched to a gene: 10. CDR1 and CDR2 (germline): MGHRA, YSYEKL. CDR3 nucleotides: TGCGCCAGCAGCCAGGAACCAGGGGGGGTTGATCAGCCCCAGCATTTT. It is translated as CASSQEPGGVDQPQHF.

The rearrangement uses TRBV27 and TRBJ1-2; 10 nucleotides align to TRBD1. Germline lookup yields CDR1 MNHEY and CDR2 SMNVEV (reference sequence). This CDR3 has 14 amino acids. V gave up 5 bases and J gave up 7 bases; unmatched junction bases: 7. This CDR3 reads CASSLDRGQGGYTF. The CDR3 region has the DNA TGTGCCAGCAGTCTCGACAGGGGGCAAGGTGGCTACACCTTC.

This clonotype was counted between two and nine times. CDR3 region: CASSPPGTSGSSYEQYF. The CDR3 DNA reads as TGTGCCAGCAGCCCACCCGGGACTAGCGGGAGCTCCTACGAGCAGTACTTC. This chain links TRBV13 with TRBJ2-7, with 14 bases lining up with TRBD2. J lost 0 bases, V lost 5 bases, and 6 bases had no gene match. The CDR3 spans 17 residues. Germline V gene sequence: CDR1 PRHDT, CDR2 FYEKMQ (reference sequence).

The gene calls are TRBV6-1 and TRBJ2-1; D remains ambiguous. CDR1 is MNHNS and CDR2 is SASEGT in the germline V gene. With 6 bases removed from V and 0 bases from J, the gap between germline ends came to 24 bases. The CDR3 loop spans 19 amino acids. In DNA, the CDR3 is TGTGCCAGCAGCCTACGCCCCCCCGCGACATCGATCTCCTACAATGAGCAGTTCTTC. It translates to CASSLRPPATSISYNEQFF.

This clonotype was seen more than once but under ten times. This chain's CDR3 is CASSPSGLAGDEQYF. The CDR3 DNA is TGTGCCAGCAGTCCCTCGGGACTAGCGGGAGACGAGCAGTACTTC. This rearrangement joins TRBV12-3 or TRBV12-4 to TRBJ2-7, with 14 bases that match TRBD2. V lost 5 bases, J lost 5 bases, and 5 bases stayed unmatched. The CDR3 is made up of 15 amino acids.

This clonotype has a single count. The rearrangement joins TRBV5-6 to TRBJ1-5, with unresolved D. The V end lost 3 bases, the J end lost 2 bases, and 18 bases lay between the germline ends. The CDR3 spans 17 residues. Germline V gene lookup returns CDR1 SGHDT and CDR2 YYEEEE. The CDR3 nucleotides read TGTGCCAGCAGCTCCACTTTACAGCCTAGGGGCAATCAGCCCCAGCATTTT. Protein product: CASSSTLQPRGNQPQHF.

This clonotype was counted between two and nine times. The rearrangement links TRBV10-3 to TRBJ2-3; TRBD2 matches at 7 bases. CDR3 size: 14 residues. V lost 8 bases to trimming and J lost 0 bases; unmatched junction nucleotides: 5. Germline V lookup: CDR1 ENHRY, CDR2 SYGVKD. The CDR3 protein is CAIGGEASTDTQYF. In DNA, the CDR3 is TGTGCCATCGGGGGGGAGGCTAGCACAGATACGCAGTATTTT.

The V and J genes are TRBV7-2 and TRBJ2-5, with D perhaps matching TRBD1 (5 bases). The last part of the DNA fits TRBJ2-7 better; the J call may be wrong. Per germline, CDR1 SGHTA and CDR2 FQGNSA. The CDR3 spans 17 residues. The CDR3 bases are TGTGCCAGCAGCATCCGTAGGGGTCAACTACTAACCTACGAGCAGTACTTC. This encodes CASSIRRGQLLTYEQYF.

The table lists this clonotype with a few counts. The rearrangement joins TRBV15 to TRBJ2-3; D is perhaps TRBD1 (6 bases). Trimming removed 2 bases from V and 3 bases from J, with 9 bases in between. The CDR3 length is 14 residues. Germline CDR1 is LNHNV and CDR2 is YYDKDF (reference sequence). CDR3 DNA sequence: TGTGCCACCAGCAGACAGGGGCCGACAGATACGCAGTATTTT. Protein: CATSRQGPTDTQYF.